The 3 T cell receptor beta chains below all came from one sample that was sequenced in a study of cytomegalovirus exposure and HLA in healthy donors. Researchers ran the PCR with 60 Vbeta and 13 Jbeta primers. Sequencing was performed with immunoSEQ multiplex PCR; in TCRdb, only in-frame clones are kept and a portion is missing. This table holds about 170,000 clones. The sequenced material came from PBMCs. All receptors derive from a woman aged 55-70 years in good health and CMV-seronegative.

The chain's CDR3 is CAWSAGRGYEQYF. The CDR3 bases are TGTGCCTGGAGCGCAGGACGGGGGTACGAGCAGTACTTC. The chain couples TRBV30 to TRBJ2-7; weak D call: TRBD2 (6 bases). The V end lost 3 bases, the J end lost 4 bases, and 13 bases lay between the germline ends. Germline lookup yields CDR1 GTSNPN and CDR2 SVGIG (reference sequence). The CDR3 runs to 13 residues.

Here the CDR3 DNA reads TGTGCCACCAGCAGGGGACGACTAGCCGTTCAAGAGACCCAGTACTTC. Translation: CATSRGRLAVQETQYF. This rearrangement joins TRBV15 to TRBJ2-5; TRBD2 aligns across 7 bases. Trimming removed 3 bases from V and 2 bases from J; junction bases left unmatched: 9. This CDR3 has 16 amino acids. The V gene's germline CDR1 is LNHNV and CDR2 YYDKDF (reference sequence).

The chain couples TRBV7-9 to TRBJ2-2, with TRBD2 identical over 7 bases. Losses at the gene ends were 6 bases for V and 1 base for J; bases not matched to a gene: 14. The V gene's germline CDR1 is SEHNR and CDR2 FQNEAQ (reference sequence). CDR3 length: 18 amino acids. The CDR3 coding sequence is TGTGCCAGCAGAGCCCTTGAGCTAGCGGTCATGAACACCGGGGAGCTGTTTTTT. Encoded protein: CASRALELAVMNTGELFF. The full variable domain, with the rest looked up from reference TRBV7-9 and TRBJ2-2, is DTGVSQNPRHKITKRGQNVTFRCDPISEHNRLYWYRQTLGQGPEFLTYFQNEAQLEKSRLLSDRFSAERPKGSFSTLEIQRTEQGDSAMYLCASRALELAVMNTGELFFGEGSRLTVL.